This TCR beta chain originates from a study of cytomegalovirus exposure and HLA in healthy donors. In the study overall: HLA-typed donors were the source of about 85 million unique TCRs, which an early data release held. Study-wide results and limits: TCR beta sequences numbering some 17,000 were associated with HLA alleles at 0.05 false discovery rate in a later analysis.

PCR involved 60 Vbeta and 13 Jbeta primers. Using immunoSEQ multiplex PCR, the repertoire was profiled, and TCRdb retains in-frame clones only, with some absent. The repertoire consists of over 150,000 clones, with around 68% occurring once and the leading ten covering around 1.9%. About this clone: The antigen is unknown.

Sequencing was done on a sample of PBMCs. The clonotype was recovered from a man aged 25-45 years in good health and CMV-seronegative.

The CDR3 loop reads CASSERTGLNEKLFF. For the CDR3, the DNA is TGCGCCAGCAGCGAACGGACAGGACTCAATGAAAAACTGTTTTTT. This chain uses TRBV5-1 with TRBJ1-4; 7 bases agree with TRBD1. The ends lost 4 bases at V and 5 bases at J; junction bases unmatched: 8. The CDR3 covers 15 residues. CDR1 and CDR2 (germline): SGHRS, YFSETQ. The variable domain in full, with the rest retrieved from reference TRBV5-1 and TRBJ1-4, is KAGVTQTPRYLIKTRGQQVTLSCSPISGHRSVSWYQQTPGQGLQFLFEYFSETQRNKGNFPGRFSGRQFSNSRSEMNVSTLELGDSALYLCASSERTGLNEKLFFGSGTQLSVL.